The 27 T cell receptor beta chains below come from one sample, sequenced in a study of shared clonotypes between healthy human individuals (TCRdb year 2020). Receptor amplification or capture employed the immunoSEQ multiplex PCR assay. The table comes from immuneACCESS by way of TCRdb, which keeps in-frame sequences with V and J called. Part of the clones is missing from these tables; in studies checked, under half for an unresolved V gene and the rest for unknown reasons. The sample table records 520,000 or so clones; approximately 79% of these occur just once. 10% to 15% of the sample comes from the top ten. The sequencing input was PBMCs. The receptors shown here come from a woman aged 40 to 50 in good health. Some clones in this sample may be carry-over from other donors' samples.

The rearrangement uses TRBV11-2 and TRBJ2-7; TRBD2 agrees at 10 bases. The CDR3 is 14 residues long. Germline V gene data show CDR1 as SGHAT and CDR2 as FQNNGV. V trimming: 3 bases; J trimming: 6 bases; junction bases outside the gene matches: 5. Here the CDR3 reads CASSFSGRASEQYF. In nucleotides, the CDR3 is TGTGCCAGCAGCTTCAGCGGGAGGGCCTCCGAGCAGTACTTC. The full variable domain, completed using reference TRBV11-2 and TRBJ2-7, is EAGVAQSPRYKIIEKRQSVAFWCNPISGHATLYWYQQILGQGPKLLIQFQNNGVVDDSQLPKDRFSAERLKGVDSTLKIQPAKLEDSAVYLCASSFSGRASEQYFGPGTRLTVT.

The CDR3 reads CASSQSGGSRAGKETQYF. Here the CDR3 DNA reads TGCGCCAGCAGTCAATCAGGTGGCAGCAGAGCGGGCAAAGAGACCCAGTACTTC. The V gene is TRBV23-1, the J gene TRBJ2-5; a weak D match, TRBD2 (6 bases). TRBV23-1 is placed among ORFs of uncertain function. The germline V and J ends were trimmed by 0 bases and 3 bases, with 20 bases remaining between them. The CDR3 is 18 residues long.

Here the CDR3 DNA reads TGTGCCAGCAGCGCCTCCAACGCCGGCTATGGCTACACCTTC. Its protein product is CASSASNAGYGYTF. This chain uses TRBV9 with TRBJ1-2; the D is unclear. V shed 3 bases and J shed 4 bases, with 13 bases lying between them. CDR3 length: 14 amino acids. Germline V CDR1 and CDR2: SGDLS, YYNGEE. The full variable domain, rest sourced from reference TRBV9 and TRBJ1-2, is DSGVTQTPKHLITATGQRVTLRCSPRSGDLSVYWYQQSLDQGLQFLIQYYNGEERAKGNILERFSAQQFPDLHSELNLSSLELGDSALYFCASSASNAGYGYTFGSGTRLTVV.

V is TRBV7-8 and J is TRBJ2-7; 7 bases line up with TRBD1. The CDR3 is made up of 15 amino acids. CDR1 is SGHVS, CDR2 FQNEAQ, per germline. V dropped 1 base and J dropped 0; count of bases not matched to a gene: 3. This chain's CDR3 is CASSLEGGHSYEQYF. The CDR3 nucleotides read TGTGCCAGCAGCTTAGAAGGGGGCCACTCCTACGAGCAGTACTTC.

This chain joins TRBV21-1 and TRBJ1-1. TRBV21-1 is deemed a pseudogene. The CDR3 length is 14 residues. CDR3 nucleotide sequence: TGTGCCAGCATTTGGGATAGGATGAACACTGAAGCTTTCTTT. Protein: CASIWDRMNTEAFF.

The V call is TRBV6-1, the J call TRBJ2-1; a possible D gene is TRBD1 (6 bases). The CDR3 is 13 residues long. Trimming cost V 5 bases and J 3 bases, with 8 bases left between them. Looked up from germline, CDR1 is MNHNS and CDR2 is SASEGT. CDR3 residues: CASSTGIYNEQFF. The CDR3 bases are TGTGCCAGCAGTACAGGGATCTACAATGAGCAGTTCTTC.

This clone was counted once. The gene calls are TRBV7-9 and TRBJ1-4; D may be TRBD1 (5 bases). CDR1 is SEHNR, CDR2 FQNEAQ, per germline (reference sequence). The CDR3 totals 19 residues. The V end lost 1 base, the J end lost 0 bases, and 18 bases lay between the germline ends. The CDR3 reads CASSLVVARVSATNEKLFF. The CDR3 region has the DNA TGTGCCAGCAGCTTAGTGGTGGCCAGGGTTTCTGCAACTAATGAAAAACTGTTTTTT.

CDR3 protein: CASSLAQGETEAFF. The CDR3 DNA sequence: TGTGCCAGCAGCTTAGCACAGGGGGAGACTGAAGCTTTCTTT. This rearrangement joins TRBV7-3 to TRBJ1-1; 8 bases align to TRBD1. Germline values: CDR1 SGHTA, CDR2 FQGTGA. This CDR3 contains 14 residues. The junction had 4 bases not matched to a gene; V was cut back by 2 bases and J by 5 bases.

This clone appeared a few times. The V and J genes are TRBV6-1 and TRBJ2-7; 7 bases agree with TRBD1. This CDR3 comprises 14 residues. V lost 7 bases, J lost 6 bases, and 12 bases stayed unmatched. Germline V gene lookup returns CDR1 MNHNS and CDR2 SASEGT. The CDR3 sequence: CASKNVQGPSEQYF. The CDR3 bases are TGTGCCAGCAAAAACGTACAGGGGCCGTCCGAGCAGTACTTC.

With respect to this clone: Additional DNA sequences in this sample encode the identical CDR3. The chain carries TRBV27 and TRBJ1-2; D gene ambiguous. Per the germline V gene, CDR1 is MNHEY and CDR2 is SMNVEV (reference sequence). V lost 3 bases, J lost 0 bases, and 5 bases lay in between. CDR3 size: 13 residues. The CDR3 DNA sequence: TGTGCCAGCAGTTTGACTGCTAACTATGGCTACACCTTC. It encodes CASSLTANYGYTF.

This clone has more than one count but fewer than ten. This chain joins TRBV30 and TRBJ1-2, with 12 bases lining up with TRBD1. J gave up 3 bases and V 2 bases, and 7 bases lay outside the gene matches. The germline V gene encodes CDR1 GTSNPN and CDR2 SVGIG (reference sequence). The CDR3 runs to 16 residues. The CDR3 spells CAWSIAGTGGHYGYTF. The CDR3 DNA reads TGTGCCTGGAGTATCGCCGGGACAGGGGGCCACTATGGCTACACCTTC.

Regarding this clone: Other DNA sequences of this sample code for an identical CDR3. V and J are TRBV7-9 and TRBJ1-3; no clear D. The CDR3 has 14 residues. Germline V lookup: CDR1 SEHNR, CDR2 FQNEAQ (reference sequence). Trimming removed 5 bases from V and 1 base from J, with 9 bases in between. Here the CDR3 reads CASSLAGSGNTIYF. CDR3 bases: TGTGCCAGCAGCCTCGCAGGTTCTGGAAACACCATATATTTT.

The V and J genes are TRBV6-1 and TRBJ2-1; no reliable D call. Trimming pared 1 base from V and 5 bases from J, leaving 12 bases between. The germline V gene has CDR1 MNHNS and CDR2 SASEGT. CDR3 length: 15 amino acids. CDR3 sequence reads: CASSEVAVRNNEQFF. CDR3 bases: TGTGCCAGCAGTGAAGTGGCAGTAAGAAACAATGAGCAGTTCTTC.

V gene TRBV5-4 combines with J gene TRBJ1-2, with D hard to call. V lost 4 bases and J lost 3, with 10 bases in between. CDR1 is SGHNT, CDR2 YYREEE, per germline (reference sequence). The CDR3 has 13 residues. CDR3 sequence: CASSTVRDYGYTF. Written as DNA, the CDR3 is TGTGCCAGCAGCACCGTACGAGACTATGGCTACACCTTC.

The chain is built from TRBV7-9 and TRBJ2-7; the match to TRBD2 covers 8 bases. Per the germline V gene, CDR1 is SEHNR and CDR2 is FQNEAQ (reference sequence). The trim removed 5 bases at V and 1 base at J, leaving 10 bases unmatched. CDR3 size: 16 residues. The CDR3 DNA reads as TGTGCCAGCAGCCTTAGACCCGGGACTAGTTCCTACGAGCAGTACTTC. Protein sequence: CASSLRPGTSSYEQYF.

This clone has ten or more counts. The genes are TRBV5-4 and TRBJ2-5, with 10 nucleotides matching TRBD1. The CDR3 covers 15 residues. V was clipped by 1 base and J by 3 bases; unmatched bases: 3. The germline gives CDR1 SGHNT, CDR2 YYREEE (reference sequence). This CDR3 is CASSLPGTGEETQYF. The CDR3 coding sequence is TGTGCCAGCAGCTTGCCAGGGACAGGGGAAGAGACCCAGTACTTC.

This chain links TRBV5-4 with TRBJ2-7, with D perhaps given as TRBD1 or TRBD2 (5 bases each). CDR3 length: 15 residues. Trimming removed 2 bases at V and 1 base at J, with 13 bases between. Germline V gene lookup returns CDR1 SGHNT and CDR2 YYREEE (reference sequence). The CDR3 nucleotides read TGTGCCAGCAGCTTAGAGGGGACCCGATCCTACGAGCAGTACTTC. Translation: CASSLEGTRSYEQYF.

In regard to this clone: The same CDR3 arises from other DNA sequences in this sample as well. The V gene is TRBV25-1, the J gene TRBJ1-2; 8 positions agree with TRBD1. V lost 4 bases, J lost 1 base, and 2 bases stayed unmatched. This CDR3 comprises 14 residues. Germline V gene lookup returns CDR1 MGHDK and CDR2 SYGVNS. The CDR3 DNA reads as TGTGCCAGCAGTGGAGACAGGGGTAACTATGGCTACACCTTC. Protein sequence: CASSGDRGNYGYTF.

Only one count was recorded for this clone. This chain uses TRBV7-9 with TRBJ2-1; D is perhaps TRBD2 (6 bases). The CDR3 extends over 15 amino acids. The germline gives CDR1 SEHNR, CDR2 FQNEAQ (reference sequence). The V and J ends lost 3 bases and 4 bases respectively, with 13 bases between them. As DNA, the CDR3 is TGTGCCAGCAGCTTCTGGAGGGCCTCGTACAATGAGCAGTTCTTC. Amino acids: CASSFWRASYNEQFF.

This clone was found a few times. The genes are TRBV11-2 and TRBJ2-3; 11 positions match TRBD1. The V gene's germline CDR1 is SGHAT and CDR2 FQNNGV. The CDR3 extends over 16 amino acids. Losses at the gene ends were 5 bases for V and 4 bases for J; bases not matched to a gene: 8. The CDR3 sequence: CASSKRTGGQADTQYF. The CDR3 nucleotides read TGTGCCAGCAGCAAGCGGACAGGGGGCCAGGCAGATACGCAGTATTTT.

This chain connects TRBV18 to TRBJ2-7, with D possibly being TRBD2 (7 bases). Germline CDR1 and CDR2: KGHSH and LQKENI. The CDR3 is made up of 17 amino acids. V was pared by 3 bases and J by 5 bases, with 23 bases between. The CDR3 nucleotides read TGTGCCAGCTCACCTTTCAGGGACGCCGGGGGGCTCAACGAGCAGTACTTC. Its protein product is CASSPFRDAGGLNEQYF.

The V and J genes are TRBV11-2 and TRBJ2-3; 7 bases fit TRBD2. The CDR3 contains 19 residues. Looked up from germline, CDR1 is SGHAT and CDR2 is FQNNGV. Trimming cost V 7 bases and J 3 bases; bases outside gene matches: 22. DNA of the CDR3: TGTGCCAGCAACCCGATGGGGTTGGGCGGGAGCGATGGGACAGATACGCAGTATTTT. Its translation is CASNPMGLGGSDGTDTQYF.

This chain links TRBV19 with TRBJ1-5; D uncertain. The germline gives CDR1 LNHDA, CDR2 SQIVND (reference sequence). Trimming removed 3 bases from V and 4 bases from J, with 10 bases in between. This CDR3 is 14 amino acids long. Written as DNA, the CDR3 is TGTGCCAGTAGTATGTCACAGATGAATCAGCCCCAGCATTTT. Protein sequence: CASSMSQMNQPQHF.

The V call is TRBV2, the J call TRBJ2-2; TRBD1 agrees at 9 bases. This CDR3 region has 18 residues. The V segment lost 2 bases and the J segment 7 bases; nucleotides outside the gene matches: 14. The V gene's germline CDR1 is SNHLY and CDR2 FYNNEI. The CDR3 sequence is CASSESSRDRDLSGELFF. DNA for the CDR3: TGTGCCAGCAGTGAAAGTTCCCGGGACAGGGATTTGAGCGGGGAGCTGTTTTTT.

This clone was picked up a small number of times. The rearrangement links TRBV19 to TRBJ1-5, with D perhaps matching TRBD1 (6 bases). V was shortened by 6 bases and J by 6 bases, with 15 bases between the two germline ends. CDR1 is LNHDA, CDR2 SQIVND, per germline (reference sequence). CDR3 length equals 14 residues. The CDR3 sequence: CASSSTGNRQPQHF. DNA of the CDR3: TGTGCCAGTAGCTCCACAGGGAATCGTCAGCCCCAGCATTTT. Based on the CDR3 plus reference TRBV19 and TRBJ1-5, the full variable domain is DGGITQSPKYLFRKEGQNVTLSCEQNLNHDAMYWYRQDPGQGLRLIYYSQIVNDFQKGDIAEGYSVSREKKESFPLTVTSAQKNPTAFYLCASSSTGNRQPQHFGDGTRLSIL.

This clone was counted many times. This rearrangement joins TRBV6-1 to TRBJ2-3, with TRBD2 as a possible D gene (6 bases). The V gene's germline CDR1 is MNHNS and CDR2 SASEGT. This CDR3 is 14 amino acids long. V gave up 8 bases and J gave up 4 bases, with 16 bases separating them. The CDR3 DNA reads as TGTGCCAGCCTACTAGCAGACGTCCCAGATACGCAGTATTTT. Protein product: CASLLADVPDTQYF.

The chain uses TRBV7-2 and TRBJ1-5, with D unclear. CDR1 and CDR2 from the germline V gene are SGHTA and FQGNSA. The CDR3 has 13 amino acids. V shed 5 bases and J shed 2 bases, with 7 bases lying between them. The CDR3 sequence: CASSPVGNQPQHF. In DNA, the CDR3 is TGTGCCAGCAGCCCGGTGGGCAATCAGCCCCAGCATTTT.